The present TCR beta chain was sequenced within a study of blood T cell repertoires in COVID-19. Study context: There were acute and convalescent COVID-19 samples, and they came from the United States, Italy and Spain.

In the source study's methods: Amplifying reference gene primers gave estimates of nucleated cell counts. Libraries were prepared by immunoSEQ multiplex PCR; TCRdb keeps only in-frame clonotypes and omits some of them. That table is the source of V, J and clone size, and D and trimming were worked out from the DNA. The sample has approximately 120,000 clones, roughly 72% seen once. The CDR3 has 13 amino acids. Deletions cut 4 bases from V and 4 bases from J, with 11 bases between. Germline V lookup: CDR1 SGHDN, CDR2 FVKESK. Seattle researchers signed up patients amid active infection and tracked them longitudinally.

The sequence was collected from an elderly man with COVID-19, enrolled during active disease. The chain uses TRBV14 and TRBJ2-7; D perhaps matches TRBD1 (6 bases). The sample consisted of peripheral blood. Written as DNA, the CDR3 is TGTGCCAGCAGCCCGGGACATAAGTACGAGCAGTACTTC. It translates to CASSPGHKYEQYF.